This T cell receptor beta chain came from a study of technical replicates of blood from a handful of donors. TCRdb's table, derived via immunoSEQ multiplex PCR, lists solely in-frame clones and lacks some. The sample carries 50,000 to 65,000 clones, approximately 89% recorded once. The sequence came from a human donor in good health. Some clones in this sample may be carry-over from other donors' samples. The specimen was PBMCs.

The CDR3 region has the DNA TGTGCCAGCAGTGAAGGACAGAGAAGACCGAACACTGAAGCTTTCTTT. This codes for CASSEGQRRPNTEAFF. The J gene is TRBJ1-1, the V gene TRBV25-1; tentatively, D is TRBD1 (6 bases). The CDR3 is made up of 16 amino acids. Trimming pared 2 bases from V and 1 base from J, leaving 14 bases between. Germline CDR1 and CDR2: MGHDK and SYGVNS.